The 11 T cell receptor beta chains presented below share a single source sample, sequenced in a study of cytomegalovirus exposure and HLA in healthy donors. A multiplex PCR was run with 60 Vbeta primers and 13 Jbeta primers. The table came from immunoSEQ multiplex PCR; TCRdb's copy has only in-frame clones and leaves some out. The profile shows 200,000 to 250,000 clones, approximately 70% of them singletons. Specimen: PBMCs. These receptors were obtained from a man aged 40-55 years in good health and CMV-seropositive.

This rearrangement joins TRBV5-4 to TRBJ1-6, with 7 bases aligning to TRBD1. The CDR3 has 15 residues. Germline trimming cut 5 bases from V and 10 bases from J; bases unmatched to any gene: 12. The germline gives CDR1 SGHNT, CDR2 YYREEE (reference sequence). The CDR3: CASSYNPGGGSPLHF. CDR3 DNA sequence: TGTGCCAGCAGTTACAACCCAGGGGGAGGCTCACCCCTCCACTTT.

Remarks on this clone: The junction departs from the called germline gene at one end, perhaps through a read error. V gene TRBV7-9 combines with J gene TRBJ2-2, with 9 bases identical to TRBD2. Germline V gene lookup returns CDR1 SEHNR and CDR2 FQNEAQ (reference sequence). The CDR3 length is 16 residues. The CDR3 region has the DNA TGTTCCAGCAGCGTCGTAGCGGGGGCGTTCACCGGGGAGCTGTTTTTT. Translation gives CSSSVVAGAFTGELFF.

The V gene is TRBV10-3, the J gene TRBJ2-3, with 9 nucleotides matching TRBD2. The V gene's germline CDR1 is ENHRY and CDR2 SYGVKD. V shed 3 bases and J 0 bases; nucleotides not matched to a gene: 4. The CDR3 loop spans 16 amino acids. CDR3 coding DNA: TGTGCCATCAGTGAAAGAGCGGGGGGTAGCACAGATACGCAGTATTTT. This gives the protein CAISERAGGSTDTQYF.

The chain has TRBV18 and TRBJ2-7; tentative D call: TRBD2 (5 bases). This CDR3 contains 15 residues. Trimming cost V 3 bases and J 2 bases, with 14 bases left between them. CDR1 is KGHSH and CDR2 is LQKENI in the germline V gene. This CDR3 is CASSPSTGITYEQYF. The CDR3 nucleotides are TGTGCCAGCTCACCTTCGACCGGGATAACCTACGAGCAGTACTTC.

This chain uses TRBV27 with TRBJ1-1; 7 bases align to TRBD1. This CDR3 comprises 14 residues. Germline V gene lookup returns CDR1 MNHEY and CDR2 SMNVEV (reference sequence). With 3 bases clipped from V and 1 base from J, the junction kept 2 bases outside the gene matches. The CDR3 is CASSFDRANTEAFF. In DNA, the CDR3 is TGTGCCAGCAGTTTCGACAGGGCGAACACTGAAGCTTTCTTT.

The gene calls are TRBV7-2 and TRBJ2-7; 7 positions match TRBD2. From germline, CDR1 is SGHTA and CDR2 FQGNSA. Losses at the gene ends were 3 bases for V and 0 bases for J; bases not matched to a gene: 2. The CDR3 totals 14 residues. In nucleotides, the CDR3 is TGTGCCAGCAGCTTCGGCGGGAGCTCCTACGAGCAGTACTTC. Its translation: CASSFGGSSYEQYF.

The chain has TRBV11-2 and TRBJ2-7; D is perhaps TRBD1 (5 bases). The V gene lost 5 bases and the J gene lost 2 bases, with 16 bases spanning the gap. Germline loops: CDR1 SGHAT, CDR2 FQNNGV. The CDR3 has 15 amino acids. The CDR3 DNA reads TGTGCCAGCAGCACGAGTTCTTGGGGCCCCTACGAGCAGTACTTC. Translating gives CASSTSSWGPYEQYF.

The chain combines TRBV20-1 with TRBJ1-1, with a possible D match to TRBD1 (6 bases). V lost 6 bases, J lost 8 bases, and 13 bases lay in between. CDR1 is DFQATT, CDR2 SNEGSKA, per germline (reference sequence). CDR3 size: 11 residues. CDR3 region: CSASRDMEAFF. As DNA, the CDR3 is TGCAGTGCGAGCCGGGACATGGAAGCTTTCTTT.

CDR3 in amino acids: CASSLELAGATDTQYF. The CDR3 DNA sequence: TGCGCCAGCAGCTTGGAACTAGCGGGGGCCACAGATACGCAGTATTTT. The chain joins TRBV5-1 to TRBJ2-3, with TRBD2 matching over 11 bases. This CDR3 comprises 16 residues. Germline V gene sequence: CDR1 SGHRS, CDR2 YFSETQ. V shed 0 bases, J shed 2 bases, and the junction held 2 bases outside the gene matches.

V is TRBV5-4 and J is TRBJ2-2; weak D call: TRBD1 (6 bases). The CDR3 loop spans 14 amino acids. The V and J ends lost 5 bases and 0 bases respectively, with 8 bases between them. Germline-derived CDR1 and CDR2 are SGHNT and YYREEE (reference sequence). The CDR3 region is CASRWTANTGELFF. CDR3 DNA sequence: TGTGCCAGCAGGTGGACAGCGAACACCGGGGAGCTGTTTTTT.

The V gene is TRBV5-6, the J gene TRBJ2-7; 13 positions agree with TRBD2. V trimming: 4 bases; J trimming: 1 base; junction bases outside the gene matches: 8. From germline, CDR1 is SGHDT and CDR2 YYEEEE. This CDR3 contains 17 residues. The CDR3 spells CASSPGLAGSLSYEQYF. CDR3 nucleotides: TGTGCCAGCAGCCCGGGACTAGCGGGGTCGCTTTCCTACGAGCAGTACTTC.